The present entry profiles one TCR beta chain with its context. The germline gene is not matched at one end of the junction; a read error may be the cause. In the source study's methods: Reference gene primers were amplified, and this amplification served to estimate nucleated cell counts. The method was immunoSEQ multiplex PCR; TCRdb's version includes in-frame clones alone and lacks a portion of them. From that table come the V and J calls and clone size; the DNA was used to work out D and trimming. The sample includes about 100,000 clones, about 86% of them seen just once. These data belong to a study of blood T cell repertoires in COVID-19. CDR1 LNHDA and CDR2 SQIVND come from the germline V gene (reference sequence). This CDR3 region has 15 residues.

The sequencing input was peripheral blood. The gene calls are TRBV19 and TRBJ2-1; possible D gene TRBD2, 6 bases. The clonotype was recovered from a human donor in a cohort sampled during active COVID-19. CDR3 in DNA: TGTGCCAGTAGCATAGCGGAGAGCTCCTACAATGAGCAGTTCTTC. Translating gives CASSIAESSYNEQFF.